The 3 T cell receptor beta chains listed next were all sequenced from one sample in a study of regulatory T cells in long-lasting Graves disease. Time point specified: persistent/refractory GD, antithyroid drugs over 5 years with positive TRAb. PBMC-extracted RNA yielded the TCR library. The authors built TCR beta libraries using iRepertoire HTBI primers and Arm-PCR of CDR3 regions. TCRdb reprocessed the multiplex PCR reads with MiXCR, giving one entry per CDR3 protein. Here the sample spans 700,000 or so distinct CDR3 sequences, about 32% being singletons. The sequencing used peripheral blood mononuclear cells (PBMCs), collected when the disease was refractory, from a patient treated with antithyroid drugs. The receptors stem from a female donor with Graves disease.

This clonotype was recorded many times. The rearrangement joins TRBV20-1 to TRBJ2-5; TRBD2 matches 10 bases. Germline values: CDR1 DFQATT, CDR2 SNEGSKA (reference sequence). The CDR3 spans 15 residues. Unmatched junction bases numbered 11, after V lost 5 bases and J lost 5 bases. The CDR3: CSAPPSLAGVETQYF. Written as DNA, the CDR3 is TGCAGTGCTCCTCCATCCCTAGCGGGAGTTGAGACCCAGTACTTC.

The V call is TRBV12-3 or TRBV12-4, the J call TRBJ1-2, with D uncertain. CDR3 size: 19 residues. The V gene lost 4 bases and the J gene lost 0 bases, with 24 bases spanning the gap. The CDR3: CASSSPGISGPHANYGYTF. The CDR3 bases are TGTGCCAGCAGTTCTCCGGGGATCTCCGGGCCACACGCTAACTATGGCTACACCTTC.

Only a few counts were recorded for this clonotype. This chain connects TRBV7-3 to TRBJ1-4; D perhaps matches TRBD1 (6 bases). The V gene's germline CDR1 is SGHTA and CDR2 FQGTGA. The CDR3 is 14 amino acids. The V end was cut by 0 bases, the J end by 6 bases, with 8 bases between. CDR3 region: CASSLTGGDEKLFF. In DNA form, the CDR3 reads TGTGCCAGCAGCTTAACGGGGGGCGATGAAAAACTGTTTTTT.